This is a list of T cell receptor beta chains from one sample in a study of cytomegalovirus exposure and HLA in healthy donors. The protocol was immunoSEQ multiplex PCR, while the TCRdb copy is restricted to in-frame clones and leaves out a portion. This table holds 55,000 to 80,000 clones, around 95% found once. The sequencing sample was made of PBMCs. The receptors were gathered from a man between 18 and 35 years old in good health and CMV-seronegative. Each CDR3 is given with its conserved first and last residue. The D gene is left open where the match is weak.

v_gene,d_gene,j_gene,CDR3aa
TRBV2,TRBD1,TRBJ1-4,CASSRDSPNEKLFF
TRBV10-3,.,TRBJ1-4,CATSSGGALNEKLFF
TRBV19,.,TRBJ2-1,CASSISYNEQFF
TRBV5-4,.,TRBJ2-5,CASSLTDQETQYF
TRBV30,TRBD1,TRBJ1-4,CAWSKFTGVMNEKLFF
TRBV9,.,TRBJ2-2,CASSVIQTNTGELFF
TRBV6-6,.,TRBJ2-7,CASTAAGYEQYF
TRBV5-1,.,TRBJ2-3,CASSALQGFGTDTQYF
TRBV29-1,.,TRBJ1-1,CSVQPTGWGKFEAFF
TRBV5-4,.,TRBJ1-1,CASSLEGEGTEAFF
TRBV5-4,.,TRBJ1-5,CASSLGGGSAQPQHF
TRBV19,.,TRBJ2-1,CASSTLTGPYYNEQFF
TRBV7-9,TRBD1,TRBJ1-3,CASSFYRGRGISGNTIYF
TRBV7-9,TRBD2,TRBJ2-7,CASSSGGWEQYF
TRBV18,.,TRBJ1-4,CASSQGERVKLFF
TRBV9,TRBD2,TRBJ2-3,CASSTPWASAGGQSTDTQYF
TRBV5-1,TRBD2,TRBJ2-5,CASSLEGAGAQETQYF
TRBV7-9,.,TRBJ1-1,CASSLTGNTEAFF
TRBV5-5,.,TRBJ2-5,CASSSPGQETQYF
TRBV29-1,.,TRBJ2-3,CSVSMSTDTQYF
TRBV5-4,TRBD1,TRBJ2-7,CASSTTGGEQYF
TRBV7-2,.,TRBJ1-2,CASSLWPSGGYGYTF
TRBV5-4,TRBD1,TRBJ1-4,CASSPGQEYPGTNEKLFF
TRBV18,.,TRBJ2-7,CASSPGLHEQYF
TRBV6-5,.,TRBJ1-1,CASSYSAVLNTEAFF
TRBV10-3,TRBD1,TRBJ1-1,CAIQGGTEAFF
TRBV7-9,.,TRBJ2-5,CASSTLRGVGETQYF
TRBV18,TRBD2,TRBJ2-5,CASSQGSGGQETQYF
TRBV10-3,.,TRBJ1-1,CAVSGVRTEAFF
TRBV27,TRBD1,TRBJ1-6,CASSRTGESPLHF
TRBV5-1,TRBD2,TRBJ2-1,CASRTRTSGGGEQFF
TRBV6-5,.,TRBJ2-7,CATSEGAQAYEQYF
TRBV6-6,.,TRBJ1-5,CAIAMRYQSNQPQHF
TRBV7-9,TRBD2,TRBJ2-1,CASSPSRGDIWSSYNEQFF
TRBV5-8,.,TRBJ1-6,CASSLVVLHF
TRBV29-1,TRBD1,TRBJ1-1,CSAGQVGNTEAFF
TRBV27,.,TRBJ2-1,CASSFTGNNEQFF
TRBV9,TRBD2,TRBJ2-3,CASSVSLAGGNTDTQYF
TRBV5-1,TRBD1,TRBJ1-1,CASSLGPFSGQGFAEAFF
TRBV30,.,TRBJ2-1,CAWSESWAAGGSYNEQFF
TRBV20-1,.,TRBJ2-7,CSARGVPEQYF
TRBV7-9,TRBD1,TRBJ1-1,CASSSIGTDHLGAFF
TRBV14,TRBD2,TRBJ2-3,CASSAIGLAGPSTDTQYF
TRBV19,.,TRBJ1-5,CASRVSMSSNQPQHF
TRBV30,TRBD1,TRBJ1-1,CAWSMADRGLNTEAFF
TRBV7-9,.,TRBJ2-5,CASSFGTPETQYF
TRBV18,TRBD1,TRBJ1-1,CASSPLPGTAAKNTEAFF
TRBV5-8,TRBD1,TRBJ2-1,CASSKRGQVIAPIDEQFF
TRBV27,TRBD2,TRBJ2-1,CASAWDSGGTFEQFF
TRBV4-1,.,TRBJ2-7,CASSQVENTFYEQYF
TRBV28,.,TRBJ1-5,CASSPRGRGQPQHF
TRBV7-8,.,TRBJ1-1,CASSAKETGNTEAFF
TRBV6-5,TRBD1,TRBJ1-2,CASARDRGGGYTF
TRBV6-5,.,TRBJ1-2,CASSRQANYGYTF
TRBV9,.,TRBJ1-4,CASSAGGDNEKLFF
TRBV10-1,.,TRBJ2-1,CASSALSSYNEQFF
TRBV28,.,TRBJ2-6,CASSAIGSGANVLTF
TRBV19,.,TRBJ1-5,CASSIEGGPQHF
TRBV10-2,.,TRBJ1-5,CATQGPGGPQHF